The 18 T cell receptor beta chains below come from one sample, sequenced in a study of post-analysis software for immune sequencing data. These TCRs' antigens remain unknown. cDNA libraries for TCR beta contained unique molecular identifiers. TCRdb independently ran MiXCR on the PCR reads; one entry per CDR3 protein. The sample includes about 820,000 distinct CDR3 sequences, 53% of them seen just once. Regarding the study as a whole: Comparison of patients with controls showed 5 or 6 TRBV segments more frequent in patients, TRBV5-6, TRBV5-1 and TRBV20-1 among them.

The sequenced sample was blood. These TCRs come from a girl under 18 with multiple sclerosis.

The chain recombines TRBV20-1 with TRBJ2-3; 13 nucleotides agree with TRBD2. The ends lost 8 bases at V and 7 bases at J; junction bases unmatched: 9. The germline CDR1 and CDR2 sequences are DFQATT and SNEGSKA (reference sequence). The CDR3 covers 14 residues. This CDR3 is CSYEGLAGTNTQYF. The CDR3 bases are TGCAGTTATGAGGGACTAGCGGGGACGAATACGCAGTATTTT.

The gene calls are TRBV6-6 and TRBJ2-3, with D maybe TRBD1 (6 bases). Germline V gene lookup returns CDR1 MNHNY and CDR2 SVGAGI (reference sequence). This CDR3 spans 16 amino acids. The V end was cut by 6 bases, the J end by 2 bases, with 18 bases between. As DNA, the CDR3 is TGTGCCAGCAGGGACCCAAGGGGGACCTCCACAGATACGCAGTATTTT. It codes for CASRDPRGTSTDTQYF.

The V gene is TRBV27, the J gene TRBJ2-7; TRBD1 matches 11 bases. Trimming removed 7 bases from V and 6 bases from J; junction bases left unmatched: 8. The germline V gene encodes CDR1 MNHEY and CDR2 SMNVEV (reference sequence). The CDR3 runs to 14 residues. The chain's CDR3 is CASTPGTGGTEQYF. In DNA, the CDR3 is TGTGCCAGCACCCCCGGGACAGGGGGGACCGAGCAGTACTTC.

This clonotype was detected once. The J gene is TRBJ2-7, the V gene TRBV5-1, with TRBD1 matching over 8 bases. The end of the DNA fits TRBJ2-5 better, so the J call may be wrong. CDR3 size: 16 residues. Germline V CDR1 and CDR2: SGHRS, YFSETQ. In DNA form, the CDR3 reads TGCGCCAGCAGCTTAAACGACAGGGGCGGCGGGGAGACCCAGTACTTC. This gives the protein CASSLNDRGGGETQYF.

V gene TRBV7-6 combines with J gene TRBJ1-1; the D gene is possibly TRBD1 (6 bases). CDR3 length equals 15 residues. The V gene lost 4 bases and the J gene lost 4 bases, with 16 bases spanning the gap. Germline V gene sequence: CDR1 SGHVS, CDR2 FNYEAQ. CDR3 bases: TGTGCCAGCAGCTATGGGGCGGGGGGCGGCACTGAAGCTTTCTTT. It encodes CASSYGAGGGTEAFF.

The chain uses TRBV20-1 and TRBJ2-1; D remains unclear. CDR1 and CDR2 from the germline V gene are DFQATT and SNEGSKA (reference sequence). The ends were cut back, 1 base at V and 10 bases at J, with 11 bases in the middle. The CDR3 consists of 12 residues. CDR3 sequence (DNA): TGCAGTGCTAGAGGGGGTCCCAAGGAGCAGTTCTTC. Amino acid sequence: CSARGGPKEQFF.

In the case of this clonotype: The CDR3 does not end in the conserved phenylalanine or tryptophan, so this is likely a read error. V is TRBV12-3 or TRBV12-4 and J is TRBJ1-1; a weak D match, TRBD1 (6 bases). The CDR3 totals 15 residues. V lost 7 bases, J lost 4 bases, and 19 bases lay in between. CDR3 sequence: CASNLGGRVATEAFC. DNA for the CDR3: TGTGCCAGCAACCTGGGGGGCAGGGTGGCCACTGAAGCTTTCTGT.

The chain uses TRBV12-3 or TRBV12-4 and TRBJ2-1; a possible D gene is TRBD1 (6 bases). This CDR3 is 16 amino acids long. The V end was cut by 5 bases, the J end by 0 bases, with 14 bases between. DNA of the CDR3: TGTGCCAGCAGTCAAACAGGGTCGAGCTCCTACAATGAGCAGTTCTTC. The encoded protein is CASSQTGSSSYNEQFF.

In its sample, this clonotype was seen a few times. The V gene is TRBV6-5, the J gene TRBJ2-4, with TRBD1 identical over 9 bases. The end of the DNA aligns better with TRBJ2-7, so the J call may be wrong. The germline gives CDR1 MNHEY, CDR2 SVGAGI. The CDR3 is 15 amino acids. The CDR3 DNA follows: TGTGCCAGCAGTTTGGAGGGACAGGGATCGGCCGAGCAGTACTTC. Protein sequence: CASSLEGQGSAEQYF.

The chain uses TRBV11-2 and TRBJ2-1; TRBD1 agrees at 12 bases. This CDR3 comprises 15 residues. Germline assignment: CDR1 SGHAT and CDR2 FQNNGV. V dropped 4 bases and J dropped 13; count of bases not matched to a gene: 11. DNA of the CDR3: TGTGCCAGCAGCTCCGTCCGGGACAGGGGGCAACCTCAGTTCTTC. The encoded protein is CASSSVRDRGQPQFF.

The V call is TRBV20-1, the J call TRBJ2-7, with 9 bases matching TRBD1. The junction had 11 bases not matched to a gene; V was cut back by 3 bases and J by 5 bases. Per the germline V gene, CDR1 is DFQATT and CDR2 is SNEGSKA (reference sequence). This CDR3 spans 15 amino acids. The CDR3 spells CSARAQGAQRDEQYF. The CDR3 DNA reads as TGCAGTGCTAGGGCACAGGGGGCGCAACGCGACGAGCAGTACTTC.

This clonotype was observed a single time. V usage is TRBV9 and J usage is TRBJ1-2; no firm D call. The CDR3 length is 15 residues. Looked up from germline, CDR1 is SGDLS and CDR2 is YYNGEE. Trimming stripped 0 bases from V and 6 bases from J, with 15 bases between. Here the CDR3 DNA reads TGTGCCAGCAGCGTAGCGTCTCTGCCGAGCGATGGCTACACCTTC. Its protein is CASSVASLPSDGYTF.

The chain carries TRBV10-3 and TRBJ1-2, with D perhaps TRBD1 (6 bases). Trimming cost V 0 bases and J 2 bases, with 7 bases left between them. CDR1 and CDR2 (germline): ENHRY, SYGVKD. The CDR3 runs 14 residues. The CDR3 is CAISESQGNYGYTF. As DNA, the CDR3 is TGTGCCATCAGTGAGTCACAGGGAAACTATGGCTACACCTTC.

The J gene is TRBJ2-5, the V gene TRBV5-5, with D perhaps matching TRBD1 (6 bases). CDR1 is SGHKS and CDR2 is YYEKEE in the germline V gene (reference sequence). The germline V and J ends were trimmed by 3 bases and 5 bases, with 14 bases remaining between them. This CDR3 region has 14 residues. CDR3 in amino acids: CASSSYQGLETQYF. The CDR3 bases are TGTGCCAGCAGCTCGTATCAGGGGTTGGAGACCCAGTACTTC.

This chain joins TRBV19 and TRBJ1-5, with D tentatively TRBD1 (6 bases). V lost 5 bases and J lost 9, with 14 bases in between. The CDR3 is 13 residues long. Germline V gives CDR1 LNHDA, CDR2 SQIVND (reference sequence). The CDR3 spells CASSPGVVRPQHF. CDR3 bases: TGTGCCAGTAGTCCAGGGGTGGTTCGGCCCCAGCATTTT.

The rearrangement uses TRBV6-5 and TRBJ2-2; D possibly corresponds to TRBD1 (5 bases). Germline V CDR1 and CDR2: MNHEY, SVGAGI. Trimming left V 2 bases short and J 4 bases short, with 11 bases between. This CDR3 has 15 residues. CDR3 region: CASSYMGRITGELFF. The CDR3 DNA reads as TGTGCCAGCAGTTACATGGGGCGTATCACCGGGGAGCTGTTTTTT.

The chain has TRBV9 and TRBJ2-3; D perhaps matches TRBD2 (5 bases). CDR1 and CDR2 from the germline V gene are SGDLS and YYNGEE. Trimming removed 0 bases from V and 6 bases from J, with 14 bases in between. The CDR3 length is 15 residues. The CDR3 bases are TGTGCCAGCAGCGTAGAGAGCGGACCTATGGATACGCAGTATTTT. Translated, it gives CASSVESGPMDTQYF.

This clonotype was detected a few times. The rearrangement links TRBV27 to TRBJ2-1; 9 bases match TRBD2. The CDR3 loop spans 15 amino acids. Germline V lookup: CDR1 MNHEY, CDR2 SMNVEV (reference sequence). Unmatched junction bases numbered 4, after V lost 5 bases and J lost 2 bases. The CDR3 protein is CASSLSGSAYNEQFF. The DNA for the CDR3 is TGTGCCAGCAGTCTTAGCGGGAGCGCCTACAATGAGCAGTTCTTC.